The present T cell receptor beta chain was sequenced within a study of blood T cells in healthy people across ages. Study-wide results and caveats: Unsorted PBMCs ruled out conclusive naive versus antigen-experienced comparison.

A sample-barcoded 5' primer and a J-beta primer mix were used in a second PCR of about 6 to 11 cycles. The authors tagged each cDNA molecule using a template-switch adaptor with 12 random nucleotides. A single record per CDR3 protein comes from TCRdb applying MiXCR to the 5' RACE reads. The sample includes roughly 1.9 million distinct CDR3 sequences, roughly 43% seen only once; the top ten take roughly 23%. There were healthy Caucasian individuals from Russia, aged roughly 6 to 95, serving as donors. Isolated PBMCs totaled at least 6.5 million in each sample. This clonotype was detected only once. The antigen remains undetermined. With 4 bases clipped from V and 5 bases from J, the junction kept 9 bases outside the gene matches. Germline-derived CDR1 and CDR2 are MNHNS and SASEGT. The CDR3 totals 15 residues.

J is TRBJ2-5 and V is TRBV6-1; 8 nucleotides line up with TRBD1. The clonotype was recovered from a human donor in good health. The sample consisted of blood. In nucleotides, the CDR3 is TGTGCCAGCAGTGCACAGGGGGGCACTCGGGAGACCCAGTACTTC. Translation gives CASSAQGGTRETQYF.